This T cell receptor (beta chain) originates from a study of CD8+ T cells in alopecia areata (dated by TCRdb to the late 2010s). Study-level background: Treated patients were enrolled in an open-label pilot trial of oral tofacitinib at 5 to 10 mg twice daily for moderate-to-severe alopecia areata. Tofacitinib was administered for 6 to 18 months, and 6 months of follow-up off drug were then conducted to assess delayed response and recurrence. In treated patients, disease severity was measured using the SALT score, which gives the percentage of scalp surface area affected. In both human patients and the C3H/HeJ mouse model, the study applied high-throughput TCRbeta sequencing to look at T cell clonal expansion in alopecia areata. Human TCRbeta sequencing covered scalp tissue and sorted CD4+ and CD8+ peripheral blood T cells from patchy and totalis/universalis alopecia areata patients and healthy controls. Biopsies were taken from tofacitinib-treated patients at baseline and again at 4 and 24 weeks into treatment, and several of those patients also had a later scalp biopsy. Scalp clonality was compared among normal scalp (n=4), patchy alopecia areata scalp (n=8), and alopecia totalis/universalis scalp (n=8). RNA came from the PAXgene miRNA kit for fixed scalp, the miRNeasy kit for PBMCs, and the RNeasy kit for mouse skin. immunoSEQ multiplex PCR using 35 Vbeta forward primers and 13 Jbeta reverse primers was used to amplify TCRbeta CDR3 regions. The paper as a whole reports these results and caveats: Unlike mouse skin, where gammadelta T cells dominate, normal human skin contains resident alphabeta T cells that get sequenced too, which complicates analysis of the scalp TCR repertoire. Tofacitinib significantly lowered scalp clonality and the number of expanded CD8+ clones among the top 100 scalp clones. The treated cohort was small, with a single nonresponder, so links between baseline CD8+ expansion and response need larger studies. During tofacitinib treatment, many expanded lesional clones stuck around in both scalp and blood, and this persistence may partly explain why relapse happens after treatment is stopped. Lesional scalp, especially in alopecia totalis/universalis, showed higher clonality and more expanded CD8+ clones than normal scalp, suggesting antigenic drive. Shared TCR sequences between patients were less evident than in mice, which may be partly attributable to HLA diversity in the patient population.

CDR1 and CDR2, per the germline V gene (reference sequence), are SEHNR and FQNEAQ. The CDR3, cysteine through phenylalanine, is 15 amino acids long. Only the CDR3 portion is preserved as DNA: 45 bases, with reading frame beginning at the first base. V is clipped by 0 bases and J by 4 bases, and the sequence between their germline boundaries is 10 bases long. Per the publication, the time point label means: less than 30 weeks on oral tofacitinib. Sample treatment or condition, as interpreted from the label and publication: oral pan-JAK inhibitor, 5-10 mg twice daily. Lesional scalp punch biopsies and peripheral blood were obtained from alopecia areata patients. PBMCs were separated by density centrifugation and stained for CD3, CD4 and CD8, after which CD4+ and CD8+ T cells were sorted on a FACSAria. Receptor amplification or capture employed the immunoSEQ multiplex PCR assay. RNA was extracted from all samples and reverse transcribed into cDNA, which served as template for TCR sequencing. First-strand cDNA was synthesized with SuperScript III using a 2:1 mix of oligo-dT and random hexamers. A synthetic immune receptor repertoire was used to assess amplification bias, and residual bias was removed computationally. The source study handled its data this way. Raw reads were preprocessed to remove errors, and CDR3 was defined by IMGT conventions from the conserved cysteine to phenylalanine. To get clonality, Shannon entropy was normalized by log2 of the number of productive unique TCRs and the result was subtracted from 1. CD4 or CD8 identity of scalp clones was inferred by cross-referencing scalp TCRbeta sequences with sorted blood CD4 and CD8 repertoires. Imported from immuneACCESS, the table was reduced by TCRdb to in-frame sequences with V and J called. These copies leave out some clones; in studies compared against another copy, an unresolved V gene accounts for under half, and the cause of the remainder is not known. That table furnishes V, J and clone size, whereas the DNA furnished D and trimming. The sample contains 79,000 or so clones, approximately 70% of them found a single time. The ten largest clones add up to around 24% of the sample.

As regards this clone: The antigen it recognizes is unknown. One base away there is no much larger clone; base qualities are not given.

This sequence was found in a human donor with alopecia areata. The chain is assembled from TRBV7-9 and TRBJ2-1, with an unclear D gene assignment. Specimen: CD8+ T cells sorted from blood, collected at week 24, from a patient treated with tofacitinib. The CDR3 has the sequence CASSLALSLYNEQFF. The DNA sequence reads TGTGCCAGCAGCTTAGCTTTGAGTTTATACAATGAGCAGTTCTTC.